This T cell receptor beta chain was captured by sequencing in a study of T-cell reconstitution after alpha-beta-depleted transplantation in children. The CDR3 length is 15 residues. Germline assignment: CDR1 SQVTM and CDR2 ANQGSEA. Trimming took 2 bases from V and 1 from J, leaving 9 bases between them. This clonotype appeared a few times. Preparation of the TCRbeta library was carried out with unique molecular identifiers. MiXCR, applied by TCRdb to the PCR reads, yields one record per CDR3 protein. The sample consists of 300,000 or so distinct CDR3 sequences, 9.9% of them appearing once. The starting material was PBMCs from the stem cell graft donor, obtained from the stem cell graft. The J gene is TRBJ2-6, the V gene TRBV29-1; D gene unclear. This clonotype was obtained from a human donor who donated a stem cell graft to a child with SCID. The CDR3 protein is CSVERTDSGANVLTF. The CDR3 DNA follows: TGCAGCGTTGAAAGGACGGATTCTGGGGCCAACGTCCTGACTTTC.